Listed below are T cell receptor beta chains from one sample, sequenced in a study of blood T cell repertoires in COVID-19. Assay used: immunoSEQ multiplex PCR; TCRdb lists only in-frame clones, some missing. The table has 150,000 to 200,000 clones, around four fifths seen once. The sequencing sample was made of peripheral blood. The receptor set was obtained from a woman in her twenties or thirties with acute or convalescent COVID-19. Each CDR3 is given with its conserved first and last residue. Each record gives: J gene, D gene, clone size, V gene, CDR3 DNA, CDR3 protein. D genes are given only for firm matches. Clone size is stated in some rows and not others, as once, few, many or a class when expanded.

J: TRBJ1-1
D: NA
size: few
V: TRBV3-1/TRBV3-2
DNA: TGTGCCAGCAGCCAAGTAAGGGGCATCACTGAAGCTTTCTTT
CDR3: CASSQVRGITEAFF

J: TRBJ1-1
D: NA
size: NA
V: TRBV6-5
DNA: TGTGCCAGCAGGGCCGATTGGAACACTGAAGCTTTCTTT
CDR3: CASRADWNTEAFF

J: TRBJ2-7
D: TRBD2
size: NA
V: TRBV6-5
DNA: TGTGCCAGCAGTTCGCTAGCGGATTTGTACGAGCAGTACTTC
CDR3: CASSSLADLYEQYF

J: TRBJ1-6
D: NA
size: NA
V: TRBV7-9
DNA: TGTGCCAGCAGCCCAACAGGAGAGTATAATTCACCCCTCCACTTT
CDR3: CASSPTGEYNSPLHF

J: TRBJ2-3
D: NA
size: NA
V: TRBV7-2
DNA: TGTGCCAGCAGCTTTCTCATCCTTTTGGAGGGAGCGTATTTT
CDR3: CASSFLILLEGAYF

J: TRBJ2-7
D: TRBD2
size: NA
V: TRBV12-5
DNA: TGTGCTAGTGGTTTGGATCGGGGGGAACGACACTACGAGCAGTACTTC
CDR3: CASGLDRGERHYEQYF

J: TRBJ1-5
D: NA
size: NA
V: TRBV7-2
DNA: TGTGCCAGCAGCTTAGGGCAGGGGTCCCAGCCCCAGCATTTT
CDR3: CASSLGQGSQPQHF

J: TRBJ1-2
D: TRBD1
size: NA
V: TRBV28
DNA: TGTGCCAGCAGTTCGGGACAGCAGTATCTCTATGGCTACACCTTC
CDR3: CASSSGQQYLYGYTF

J: TRBJ2-1
D: TRBD2
size: few
V: TRBV20-1
DNA: TGCAGTGCTAGTTCGCTAGCGGGATTCAATGAGCAGTTCTTC
CDR3: CSASSLAGFNEQFF

J: TRBJ2-5
D: NA
size: NA
V: TRBV12-3/TRBV12-4
DNA: TGTGCCAGCAGTCTTCAAGAGACCCAGTACTTC
CDR3: CASSLQETQYF

J: TRBJ1-2
D: NA
size: NA
V: TRBV5-6
DNA: TGTGCCAGCAGCCGGGGGTCGACTAAAAACTATGGCTACACCTTC
CDR3: CASSRGSTKNYGYTF

J: TRBJ1-2
D: NA
size: NA
V: TRBV3-1/TRBV3-2
DNA: TGTGCCAGCAGCCCACTCCCGACAGTTAACTATGGCTACACCTTC
CDR3: CASSPLPTVNYGYTF

J: TRBJ1-4
D: NA
size: NA
V: TRBV7-2
DNA: TGTGCCAGCAGCTTAAGGACTGGGACTAATGAAAAACTGTTTTTT
CDR3: CASSLRTGTNEKLFF

J: TRBJ2-7
D: TRBD1
size: NA
V: TRBV7-9
DNA: TGTGCCAGCAGCTTATTTCTGGGACAGGGTTCCTACGAGCAGTACTTC
CDR3: CASSLFLGQGSYEQYF

J: TRBJ1-2
D: TRBD1
size: NA
V: TRBV19
DNA: TGTGCCAGTAGTATGGGACAGAGCGGCTACACCTTC
CDR3: CASSMGQSGYTF

J: TRBJ2-7
D: TRBD2
size: NA
V: TRBV7-2
DNA: TGTGCCAGCAGCTTCAACCCAGGGCCGAGCGGGACCTACGAGCAGTACTTC
CDR3: CASSFNPGPSGTYEQYF

J: TRBJ2-3
D: TRBD2
size: NA
V: TRBV24-1
DNA: TGTGCCACCAGTGATTTGGGGACTAGCGGACGCACTAGCACAGATACGCAGTATTTT
CDR3: CATSDLGTSGRTSTDTQYF

J: TRBJ2-1
D: NA
size: NA
V: TRBV27
DNA: TGTGCCAGCAGTTTATGGTCAGGCAATGAGCAGTTCTTC
CDR3: CASSLWSGNEQFF

J: TRBJ1-1
D: TRBD1
size: NA
V: TRBV7-2
DNA: TGTGCCAGCAGCCCCCGGACAGGGTTAACTGAAGCTTTCTTT
CDR3: CASSPRTGLTEAFF

J: TRBJ1-5
D: TRBD1
size: NA
V: TRBV30
DNA: TGTGCCTGGAGTGTAGGGGGCAGGGTATATCAGCCCCAGCATTTT
CDR3: CAWSVGGRVYQPQHF

J: TRBJ1-6
D: NA
size: once
V: TRBV12-3/TRBV12-4
DNA: TGTGCCAGCAGCCCGTTAGCTTCACCCCTCCACTTT
CDR3: CASSPLASPLHF

J: TRBJ2-4
D: NA
size: NA
V: TRBV5-4
DNA: TGTGCCAGCAGCCCGTTCAGGACTGGAAAAAACATTCAGTACTTC
CDR3: CASSPFRTGKNIQYF

J: TRBJ1-5
D: TRBD1
size: NA
V: TRBV28
DNA: TGTGCCAGCAGTGCGGGACAGGGGAAGGGTCAGCCCCAGCATTTT
CDR3: CASSAGQGKGQPQHF

J: TRBJ1-1
D: NA
size: NA
V: TRBV5-1
DNA: TGCGCCAGCAGCTTGGGTCCAGGGGCGAGGGTCACTGAAGCTTTCTTT
CDR3: CASSLGPGARVTEAFF

J: TRBJ2-3
D: TRBD1
size: NA
V: TRBV2
DNA: TGTGCCAGCGATCGTACAGGGGATATTTCAGATACGCAGTATTTT
CDR3: CASDRTGDISDTQYF

J: TRBJ2-1
D: TRBD2
size: NA
V: TRBV19
DNA: TGTGCCAGTAGTAGCGGGGGGCCCCACAATGAGCAGTTCTTC
CDR3: CASSSGGPHNEQFF

J: TRBJ2-4
D: NA
size: once
V: TRBV19
DNA: TGTGCCAGTAGTATTTTTTCTCGGGAGCAAAACATTCAGTACTTC
CDR3: CASSIFSREQNIQYF

J: TRBJ2-6
D: TRBD2
size: NA
V: TRBV19
DNA: TGTGCCAGTAGTATGGGACTAGCGGGGGGCTTCTCTGGGGCCAACGTCCTGACTTTC
CDR3: CASSMGLAGGFSGANVLTF

J: TRBJ2-7
D: TRBD1
size: few
V: TRBV9
DNA: TGTGCCAGCAGCCCGAAGGGACAGGGATCGTCCGAGCAGTACTTC
CDR3: CASSPKGQGSSEQYF

J: TRBJ1-2
D: TRBD1
size: NA
V: TRBV6-5
DNA: TGTGCCAGCAGTTACTCGACGAGACAGGGGTATGGCTACACCTTC
CDR3: CASSYSTRQGYGYTF

J: TRBJ1-2
D: NA
size: NA
V: TRBV29-1
DNA: TGCAGCGTTGATAAGACAGGAGCTGGATATGGCTACACCTTC
CDR3: CSVDKTGAGYGYTF

J: TRBJ1-1
D: TRBD1
size: NA
V: TRBV11-2
DNA: TGTGCCAGCAGCTATCGGACAGGGAACACTGAAGCTTTCTTT
CDR3: CASSYRTGNTEAFF

J: TRBJ1-6
D: NA
size: NA
V: TRBV7-2
DNA: TGTGCCAGCAGCTTAGGGTTCGGACAGTTTAATTCACCCCTCCACTTT
CDR3: CASSLGFGQFNSPLHF

J: TRBJ1-1
D: NA
size: NA
V: TRBV5-4
DNA: TGTGCCAGCAGCTTTGGGGGGGATTTGAACACTGAAGCTTTCTTT
CDR3: CASSFGGDLNTEAFF